The source of this T cell receptor (beta chain) is a study of blood T cell repertoires in COVID-19. Overall study context: Donors in the United States, Italy and Spain gave samples during acute or convalescent COVID-19. Sources were T cells, B-cell-depleted T cells, or PBMCs; the material itself was cDNA or gDNA.

Repertoires were generated with immunoSEQ multiplex PCR, while TCRdb's copy carries only in-frame clones and drops some. Of over 75,000 clones listed, less than 85% are singletons. With 5 bases clipped from V and 3 bases from J, the junction kept 6 bases outside the gene matches. Germline V gene data show CDR1 as SNHLY and CDR2 as FYNNEI. CDR3 length: 14 amino acids. Sequenced sample: peripheral blood. The receptor was derived from a man aged 50 or older who had recovered from COVID-19. The V call is TRBV2, the J call TRBJ1-2, with 7 bases matching TRBD1. The CDR3: CASSRQGSDYGYTF. For the CDR3, the DNA is TGTGCCAGCAGTAGACAGGGATCCGACTATGGCTACACCTTC.